This T cell receptor beta chain came from a study of CD8 T cells in ankylosing spondylitis. General study results and limits: The study identified a TCR beta motif of under ten highly homologous variants that appeared characteristic of ankylosing spondylitis blood.

With molecular barcodes, quantitative 5'-RACE was used to make the TCR beta libraries. TCRdb passed the 5' RACE reads through MiXCR, listing each CDR3 protein once. The sample carries around 440,000 distinct CDR3 sequences, more than 15% recorded once. CDR1 LGHDT and CDR2 YNNKEL come from the germline V gene (reference sequence). Deletions cut 1 base from V and 4 bases from J, with 12 bases between. The CDR3 extends over 15 amino acids. As for this clonotype: Its antigen remains unknown.

The rearrangement joins TRBV3-1 to TRBJ2-3; perhaps TRBD2 as D (7 bases). The specimen was blood, either unsorted or a sorted T cell fraction (not recorded which). The TCR originated in a male donor with ankylosing spondylitis. CDR3 protein: CASSQVGGLPDTQYF. The CDR3 DNA reads as TGTGCCAGCAGCCAAGTGGGGGGGCTACCAGATACGCAGTATTTT.